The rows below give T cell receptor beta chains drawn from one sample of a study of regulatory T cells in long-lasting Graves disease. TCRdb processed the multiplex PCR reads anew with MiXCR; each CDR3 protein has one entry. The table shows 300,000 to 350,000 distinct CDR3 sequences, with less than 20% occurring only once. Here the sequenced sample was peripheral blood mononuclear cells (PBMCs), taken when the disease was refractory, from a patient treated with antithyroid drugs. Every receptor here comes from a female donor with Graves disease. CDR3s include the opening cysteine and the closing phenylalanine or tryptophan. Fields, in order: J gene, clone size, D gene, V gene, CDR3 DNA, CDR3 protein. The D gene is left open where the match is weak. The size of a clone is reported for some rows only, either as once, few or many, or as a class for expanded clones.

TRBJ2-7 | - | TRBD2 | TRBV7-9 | TGTGCCAGCAGCTTAGAAGGCAGGGAGGGAGACGAGCAGTACTTC | CASSLEGREGDEQYF
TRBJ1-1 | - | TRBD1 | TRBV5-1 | TGCGCCAGCAGCTTCAGGACAGGGAGGAAAAGGAACACTGAAGCTTTCTTT | CASSFRTGRKRNTEAFF
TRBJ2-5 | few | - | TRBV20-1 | TGCAGTGCTAGAGCGACAGAGACCCAGTACTTC | CSARATETQYF
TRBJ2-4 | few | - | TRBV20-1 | TGCAGTGCTAGAGATGGCCGGGAGGCCAAAAACATTCAGTACTTC | CSARDGREAKNIQYF
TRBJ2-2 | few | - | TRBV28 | TGTGCCAGCAGTTCGCGAATCGCCGGGGAGCTGTTTTTT | CASSSRIAGELFF
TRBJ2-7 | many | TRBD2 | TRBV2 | TGTGCCAGCAGTCGGCGGGGGGGCCTGGACGAGCAGTACTTC | CASSRRGGLDEQYF
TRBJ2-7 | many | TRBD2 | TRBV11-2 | TGTGCCAGCAGCCCTCGGACTAGCGGGAGGGCCTCCTACGAGCAGTACTTC | CASSPRTSGRASYEQYF
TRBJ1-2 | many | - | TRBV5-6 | TGTGCCAGCAGCTTGTATGGGACCGGGTATGGCTACACCTTC | CASSLYGTGYGYTF
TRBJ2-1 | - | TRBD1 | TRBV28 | TGTGCCAGCAGACCCACTAACACAGGGGGTTACAATGAGCAGTTCTTC | CASRPTNTGGYNEQFF
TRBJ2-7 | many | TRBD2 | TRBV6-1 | TGTGCCAGCAGTGAAGCGCCGGGAAGCGGGACCACCTACGAGCAGTACTTC | CASSEAPGSGTTYEQYF
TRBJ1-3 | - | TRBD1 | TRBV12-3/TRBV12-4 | TGTGCCAGCAGTTCCCGGGACAGGGGGCTTGGAAACACCATATATTTT | CASSSRDRGLGNTIYF
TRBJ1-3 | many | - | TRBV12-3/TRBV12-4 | TGTGCCAGCAGTTTAGCGCAGGGGAAAAGCTCTGGAAACACCATATATTTT | CASSLAQGKSSGNTIYF
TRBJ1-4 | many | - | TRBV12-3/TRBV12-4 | TGTGCCAGCAGTTTCCAACGTGAAAAACTGTTTTTT | CASSFQREKLFF
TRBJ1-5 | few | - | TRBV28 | TGTGCCAGCAGTTCCCTGGACAGAAGAAATCAGCCCCAGCATTTT | CASSSLDRRNQPQHF
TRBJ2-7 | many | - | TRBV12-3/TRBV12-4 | TGTGCCAGCAGTTCCCTAGCGTCCCAAGAGCAGTACTTC | CASSSLASQEQYF
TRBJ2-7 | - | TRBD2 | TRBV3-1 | TGTGCCAGCAGCCCCGGGACTAGCGCCACCTCCTACGAGCAGTACTTC | CASSPGTSATSYEQYF
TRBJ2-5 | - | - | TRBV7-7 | TGTGCTAGCAGCATCGGGGGCGCAGAGACCCAGTACTTC | CASSIGGAETQYF
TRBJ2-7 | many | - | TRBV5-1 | TGCGCCAGCAGCTCGAACCCTACCTACGAGCAGTACTTC | CASSSNPTYEQYF
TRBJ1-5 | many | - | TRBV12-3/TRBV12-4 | TGTGCCAGCACCGGTCGGGCTAATCAGCCCCAGCATTTT | CASTGRANQPQHF
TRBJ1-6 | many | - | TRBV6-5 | TGTGCCAGCAGTTCAGGGTCGGTTGGAAGTTCACCCCTCCACTTT | CASSSGSVGSSPLHF